Shown below are 13 T cell receptor beta chains from a single sample sequenced in a study of blood T cell repertoires in COVID-19. Generated by immunoSEQ multiplex PCR, the TCRdb table keeps only in-frame clones and is missing some. The repertoire includes approximately 170,000 clones, 88% of them detected once, and 20% to 30% sits in the top ten. Sequencing used peripheral blood. The receptor source for this set is a man aged 60 to 75 with acute or convalescent COVID-19.

This chain connects TRBV18 to TRBJ1-2, with 7 bases identical to TRBD1. Germline V gene lookup returns CDR1 KGHSH and CDR2 LQKENI. With V trimmed by 3 bases and J by 2 bases, 3 bases remained unmatched. The CDR3 loop spans 14 amino acids. CDR3 in DNA: TGTGCCAGCTCACCCGGGACAGAGAACTATGGCTACACCTTC. Its translation is CASSPGTENYGYTF. Supplemented by reference TRBV18 and TRBJ1-2, the full variable domain reads NAGVMQNPRHLVRRRGQEARLRCSPMKGHSHVYWYRQLPEEGLKFMVYLQKENIIDESGMPKERFSAEFPKEGPSILRIQQVVRGDSAAYFCASSPGTENYGYTFGSGTRLTVV.

The chain employs TRBV9 and TRBJ2-5, with a possible D match to TRBD2 (6 bases). The CDR3 extends over 15 amino acids. V was pared by 2 bases and J by 1 base, with 12 bases between. Germline-derived CDR1 and CDR2 are SGDLS and YYNGEE. CDR3 in DNA: TGTGCCAGCAGCGTCGGCGGGGCGACCCAAGAGACCCAGTACTTC. It is translated as CASSVGGATQETQYF. Filled out from reference TRBV9 and TRBJ2-5, the complete variable domain reads DSGVTQTPKHLITATGQRVTLRCSPRSGDLSVYWYQQSLDQGLQFLIQYYNGEERAKGNILERFSAQQFPDLHSELNLSSLELGDSALYFCASSVGGATQETQYFGPGTRLLVL.

The CDR3 spells CAWSVAKGRNTEAFF. The CDR3 DNA sequence: TGTGCCTGGAGTGTAGCAAAGGGGCGAAACACTGAAGCTTTCTTT. The chain combines TRBV30 with TRBJ1-1; D may be TRBD1 (5 bases). Deletions cut 0 bases from V and 2 bases from J, with 13 bases between. The CDR3 is made up of 15 amino acids. From germline, CDR1 is GTSNPN and CDR2 SVGIG (reference sequence). The complete variable domain, with remaining parts taken from reference TRBV30 and TRBJ1-1, reads SQTIHQWPATLVQPVGSPLSLECTVEGTSNPNLYWYRQAAGRGLQLLFYSVGIGQISSEVPQNLSASRPQDRQFILSSKKLLLSDSGFYLCAWSVAKGRNTEAFFGQGTRLTVV.

The CDR3 region has the DNA TGTGCCAGTAGTACCGGACTACCTTCGGGGGAGCTGTTTTTT. Amino acid sequence: CASSTGLPSGELFF. The gene calls are TRBV19 and TRBJ2-2, with D perhaps TRBD2 (6 bases). Germline V gene lookup returns CDR1 LNHDA and CDR2 SQIVND (reference sequence). The CDR3 covers 14 residues. With 4 bases removed from V and 8 bases from J, the gap between germline ends came to 14 bases. Full variable domain (missing parts from reference TRBV19 and TRBJ2-2): DGGITQSPKYLFRKEGQNVTLSCEQNLNHDAMYWYRQDPGQGLRLIYYSQIVNDFQKGDIAEGYSVSREKKESFPLTVTSAQKNPTAFYLCASSTGLPSGELFFGEGSRLTVL.

The genes are TRBV7-9 and TRBJ1-4; 10 nucleotides line up with TRBD1. The CDR3 has 15 amino acids. CDR1 is SEHNR, CDR2 FQNEAQ, per germline (reference sequence). V gave up 5 bases and J gave up 6 bases; unmatched junction bases: 6. As DNA, the CDR3 is TGTGCCAGCAGCCCCCCGGACAGGGGGGATGAAAAACTGTTTTTT. Translating it yields CASSPPDRGDEKLFF.

J is TRBJ1-6 and V is TRBV5-4, with D uncertain. CDR3 length: 13 residues. Per the germline V gene, CDR1 is SGHNT and CDR2 is YYREEE (reference sequence). With 4 bases removed from V and 5 bases from J, the gap between germline ends came to 7 bases. The CDR3 bases are TGTGCCAGCAGCCTAGATAATAATTCACCCCTCCACTTT. As protein: CASSLDNNSPLHF.

This clone was picked up one time. The chain is built from TRBV5-1 and TRBJ1-1; D remains ambiguous. Trimming stripped 5 bases from V and 1 base from J, with 18 bases between. Germline CDR1 and CDR2: SGHRS and YFSETQ. CDR3 length: 16 amino acids. The CDR3 protein is CASRPRSGSANTEAFF. CDR3 nucleotide sequence: TGCGCCAGCAGGCCCAGGTCGGGGTCGGCGAACACTGAAGCTTTCTTT.

This clone appeared a few times. The rearrangement links TRBV12-2 to TRBJ1-6. TRBV12-2 is a recognized pseudogene. The CDR3 runs 16 residues. The CDR3, as DNA: TGTGCAAGTCGCCCTTCTCCGGCACGGGATAATTCACCCCTCCACTTT. Translated, it gives CASRPSPARDNSPLHF.

A remark on this clone: Other DNA sequences in this sample translate to the same CDR3. This chain connects TRBV5-1 to TRBJ2-2; D gene unclear. CDR1 is SGHRS and CDR2 is YFSETQ in the germline V gene. This CDR3 contains 12 residues. V was trimmed by 5 bases and J by 2 bases, leaving 4 bases between them. In DNA, the CDR3 is TGCGCCAGCAGTCAAAACACCGGGGAGCTGTTTTTT. It codes for CASSQNTGELFF.

The rearrangement uses TRBV3-1 (or the pseudogene TRBV3-2) and TRBJ2-3, with D uncertain. The germline V gene has CDR1 LGHDT and CDR2 YNNKEL (reference sequence). Trimming removed 4 bases at V and 4 bases at J, with 9 bases between. The CDR3 covers 13 residues. CDR3 in amino acids: CASSPFRADTQYF. The CDR3 DNA follows: TGTGCCAGCAGCCCATTCCGGGCAGATACGCAGTATTTT.

This chain links TRBV12-5 with TRBJ2-7; a possible D gene is TRBD1 (6 bases). In germline, CDR1 is LGHNT, CDR2 FRNRAP. The CDR3 contains 16 residues. The V gene lost 0 bases and the J gene lost 2 bases, with 14 bases spanning the gap. The CDR3 loop reads CASGLVPLGAAYEQYV. CDR3 in DNA: TGTGCTAGTGGTTTGGTCCCGCTGGGGGCCGCCTACGAGCAGTACGTC.

The J gene is TRBJ1-2, the V gene TRBV25-1; D is ambiguous. CDR1 MGHDK and CDR2 SYGVNS come from the germline V gene. V lost 2 bases and J 4 bases, leaving 8 bases between the germline ends. This CDR3 has 13 residues. The CDR3 DNA sequence: TGTGCCAGCAGTGAAGGCGGGCTCTATGGCTACACCTTC. As protein: CASSEGGLYGYTF.

This clone was recorded only once. The chain is built from TRBV2 and TRBJ2-1; D unclear. V gave up 1 base and J gave up 7 bases, with 5 bases separating them. Germline CDR1 is SNHLY and CDR2 is FYNNEI. The length of the CDR3 is 12 residues. The CDR3 nucleotides read TGTGCCAGCAGTGAAGACTCAAATGAGCAGTTCTTC. Its protein is CASSEDSNEQFF.